The sequence of this T cell receptor (beta chain) was determined in a study of graft-versus-host responses after intestinal transplantation. Turning to the study itself: Uniformly, recipients were administered anti-thymocyte globulin induction with subsequent tacrolimus and steroids for around three years. Findings and limits, study-wide: Detection of GvH clones occurred in recipient marrow, and some had their first appearance in ileum or blood.

Profiled with immunoSEQ multiplex PCR; TCRdb holds only in-frame clones, not every one. The profile shows more than 65,000 clones, around 90% of them singletons. On this clone itself: Its specificity is unknown.

V gave up 5 bases and J gave up 4 bases; unmatched junction bases: 8. The length of the CDR3 is 15 residues. Looked up from germline, CDR1 is SGHRS and CDR2 is YFSETQ. The gene calls are TRBV5-1 and TRBJ2-1; 8 nucleotides line up with TRBD2. This receptor was obtained from a human donor who was the organ donor for an intestinal transplant. The sequencing here drew on unstimulated CD8+ T cells sorted from spleen or lymph node cells, taken before transplant. Here the CDR3 reads CASRAPLADYNEQFF. The CDR3 DNA follows: TGCGCCAGCAGGGCCCCACTAGCGGATTACAATGAGCAGTTCTTC.